The rows below give T cell receptor beta chains drawn from one sample of a study of T cell responses to AZD1222 COVID-19 vaccine. TCRdb's copy holds only in-frame clones and misses some; the assay was immunoSEQ multiplex PCR. This sample has roughly 93,000 clones, with roughly nine tenths found just once. Sequenced here: peripheral blood, sampled on day 0 of AZD1222 vaccination. The receptor set was obtained from an adult in good health. Both conserved end residues are part of each CDR3. The order of the fields is V gene, D gene, J gene, CDR3 protein, CDR3 DNA. A D gene is named only where the DNA matches it firmly.

TRBV6-6	.	TRBJ2-3	CASTPGGDTQYF	TGTGCCAGCACCCCGGGTGGGGATACGCAGTATTTT
TRBV6-5	.	TRBJ2-3	CASSYDSGTDTQYF	TGTGCCAGCAGTTACGACAGCGGCACAGATACGCAGTATTTT
TRBV5-1	.	TRBJ2-3	CASSRISTDTQYF	TGCGCCAGCAGCCGCATAAGCACAGATACGCAGTATTTT
TRBV29-1	.	TRBJ1-3	CSVVVGNTIYF	TGCAGCGTTGTGGTAGGAAACACCATATATTTT
TRBV9	TRBD2	TRBJ2-1	CASSLWDYSYNEQFF	TGTGCCAGCAGCCTATGGGACTACTCCTACAATGAGCAGTTCTTC
TRBV6-5	.	TRBJ2-7	CASRPAGGGQYF	TGTGCCAGCAGACCTGCCGGAGGGGGGCAGTACTTC
TRBV11-1	.	TRBJ2-1	CASSLSPVSEQFF	TGTGCCAGCAGTCTGAGCCCGGTGAGTGAGCAGTTCTTC
TRBV7-2	TRBD1	TRBJ2-7	CASSLTQGAYEQYF	TGTGCCAGCAGCCTCACCCAGGGGGCCTACGAGCAGTACTTC
TRBV5-4	TRBD2	TRBJ2-7	CASSGELAGVGSEQYF	TGTGCCAGCAGCGGAGAACTAGCGGGAGTCGGTAGCGAGCAGTACTTC
TRBV29-1	.	TRBJ1-1	CSVEAPSGTEAFF	TGCAGCGTCGAGGCGCCGTCAGGAACTGAAGCTTTCTTT
TRBV4-1	.	TRBJ1-2	CASSQVDVYGYTF	TGCGCCAGCAGCCAAGTGGATGTCTATGGCTACACCTTC